This paragraph covers one TCR beta chain sequence. This clone's antigen is unknown. The input lacks base qualities; no much larger clone sits a single base away. This sample is drawn from a study of cytomegalovirus exposure and HLA in healthy donors (TCRdb year 2017). Describing the broader study: According to a later analysis, one platform produced both the 120 validation repertoires and the approximately 670 repertoires of the first cohort. The study was designed to test whether signatures of past pathogen exposure could be identified by cataloging public T cell receptors. In addition to the first cohort of hundreds of subjects, a separate validation cohort of 130 or so different subjects was used. The study combined high-throughput TCR immunosequencing, statistical association of individual TCRs with disease status, and machine learning to predict cytomegalovirus infection status.

The CDR3 starts with the cysteine, ends with the phenylalanine, and has 14 residues. Only CDR3 DNA is held: 42 bases, read in frame from base 1. The junction shows trimming of 3 bases on V and 6 bases on J, plus 12 bases between the germline ends. In the germline V gene, CDR1 corresponds to MDHEN and CDR2 to SYDVKM. Separate from the roughly 700-subject first cohort, the validation cohort of 95 to 150 subjects was the group to which the donors belonged. What the study reported, not specific to this receptor: In a later analysis, TCRs clustered in the first cohort were found to also tend to co-occur in the 120 or so validation repertoires, with over 90% of cluster scores above 0. In the study, 150 to 200 TCR beta chains were listed as associated with cytomegalovirus. All 110 or so repertoires were used to score co-occurrence in the validation cohort in a later analysis, because that analysis had no HLA typing for the cohort. The classifier was reported to diagnose cytomegalovirus status with high specificity and sensitivity in both the original and validation cohorts. The authors suggested that the approach could potentially be generalized to other disease states and immunological phenotypes. In vitro tests confirmed that a few of the cytomegalovirus-associated TCR beta chains recognize cytomegalovirus antigens. Most TCR sequences were seen in very few donors, while some public TCRs were found in many individuals.

Library prep was done by the immunoSEQ multiplex PCR assay. From the authors' description of their analysis: A statistical classification framework was built to diagnose cytomegalovirus status from the catalog of TCR beta chain sequences. In TCRdb, the immuneACCESS table is reduced to in-frame sequences with V and J assigned. These tables do not hold every clone; where another copy was compared, an unresolved V gene accounts for under half, and the others remain unexplained. V, J and clone size derive from that table, while D and trimming were established from the DNA sequence. A total of 100,000 to 150,000 clones appear in this sample, roughly 87% of them only once. 1.1% of the sample belongs to the ten largest clones.

This TCR was sampled from a woman aged 18-29 years in good health and CMV-seronegative. In this chain, TRBV28 is recombined with TRBJ1-5; the D gene identity is not certain. The sample was PBMCs. The DNA reads as follows: TGTGCCAGCAGTTTTGGAGGGTTCGGTCAGCCCCAGCATTTT. It translates to CASSFGGFGQPQHF.